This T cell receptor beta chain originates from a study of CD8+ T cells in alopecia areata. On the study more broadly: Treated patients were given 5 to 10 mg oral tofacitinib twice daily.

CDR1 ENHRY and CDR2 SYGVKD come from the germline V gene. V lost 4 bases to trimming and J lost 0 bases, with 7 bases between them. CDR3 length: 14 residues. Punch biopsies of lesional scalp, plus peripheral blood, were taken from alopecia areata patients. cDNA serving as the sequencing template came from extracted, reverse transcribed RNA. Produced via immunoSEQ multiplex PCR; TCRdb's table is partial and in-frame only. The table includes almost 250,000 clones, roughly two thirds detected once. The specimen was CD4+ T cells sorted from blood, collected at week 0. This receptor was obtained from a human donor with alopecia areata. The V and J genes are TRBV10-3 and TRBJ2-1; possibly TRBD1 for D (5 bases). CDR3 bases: TGTGCCATCAGTGGACAGAGCTCCTACAATGAGCAGTTCTTC. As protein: CAISGQSSYNEQFF.